These 13 T cell receptor beta chains originate from one sample sequenced in a study of blood T cell repertoires in COVID-19. This table comes from immunoSEQ multiplex PCR, and its TCRdb copy is limited to in-frame clones, with some not included. The sample includes roughly 440,000 clones, approximately 88% seen only once; the top ten take around 12%. The sequenced sample was peripheral blood. The source of these receptors is a woman aged 45-65 years with COVID-19, enrolled during active disease.

The rearrangement joins TRBV6-1 to TRBJ2-2, with a weak D call TRBD2 (5 bases). The CDR3 contains 14 residues. CDR1 and CDR2 (germline): MNHNS, SASEGT. V was pared by 3 bases and J by 3 bases, with 8 bases between. The CDR3 reads CASSDGIHTGELFF. CDR3 nucleotides: TGTGCCAGCAGTGACGGGATTCACACCGGGGAGCTGTTTTTT.

The chain joins TRBV30 to TRBJ2-7; the D is unclear. CDR1 and CDR2 (germline): GTSNPN, SVGIG (reference sequence). The length of the CDR3 is 11 residues. V was trimmed by 0 bases and J by 5 bases, leaving 5 bases between them. The CDR3 coding sequence is TGTGCCTGGAGTGTGCGCGACGAGCAGTACTTC. Translating it yields CAWSVRDEQYF.

V usage is TRBV21-1 and J usage is TRBJ2-5; whether TRBD2, the table's D call, matches the DNA was not checked. TRBV21-1 is assigned pseudogene status. This CDR3 comprises 18 residues. CDR3 nucleotide sequence: TGTGCCAGCAGCAAGCCCATTACAGGATTGACTAGCGAGATGACCCAGTACTTC. This translates into CASSKPITGLTSEMTQYF.

The chain joins TRBV14 to TRBJ1-4; D not certain. The ends were cut back, 0 bases at V and 10 bases at J, with 6 bases in the middle. From germline, CDR1 is SGHDN and CDR2 FVKESK. The CDR3 consists of 12 residues. This CDR3 reads CASSQEAGKLFF. The DNA for the CDR3 is TGTGCCAGCAGCCAAGAGGCGGGAAAACTGTTTTTT.

The chain has TRBV19 and TRBJ2-7; possible D gene TRBD1, 6 bases. Germline V gene sequence: CDR1 LNHDA, CDR2 SQIVND (reference sequence). V lost 11 bases and J 5 bases, leaving 16 bases between the germline ends. This CDR3 is 12 amino acids long. CDR3 coding DNA: TGTGCCTCCAGGGGCGATCGTGACGAGCAGTACTTC. Translated: CASRGDRDEQYF.

The CDR3 nucleotides are TGTGCCAGCAGCTTGGGGGGGCAAGGAACTAATGAAAAACTGTTTTTT. Residues: CASSLGGQGTNEKLFF. The chain couples TRBV5-6 to TRBJ1-4; possibly TRBD1 for D (6 bases). This CDR3 is 16 amino acids long. V was clipped by 0 bases and J by 1 base, with 10 bases between them. Per the germline V gene, CDR1 is SGHDT and CDR2 is YYEEEE.

This chain joins TRBV4-2 and TRBJ1-2; D ambiguous. The CDR3 is 16 residues long. Germline assignment: CDR1 LGHNA and CDR2 YNFKEQ. The V gene lost 0 bases and the J gene lost 8 bases, with 19 bases spanning the gap. The CDR3 loop is CASSQDFYQYWSGYTF. CDR3 nucleotides: TGTGCCAGCAGCCAAGATTTTTACCAGTATTGGTCCGGCTACACCTTC.

The chain couples TRBV28 to TRBJ2-3; D is perhaps TRBD2 (6 bases). Germline CDR1 is MDHEN and CDR2 is SYDVKM. The ends were cut back, 5 bases at V and 3 bases at J, with 18 bases in the middle. The CDR3 spans 16 residues. The CDR3 nucleotides read TGTGCCAGCAGTCCCTCGGGGGTCGCTGGAACAGATACGCAGTATTTT. It is translated as CASSPSGVAGTDTQYF.

This clone appeared a single time. V and J are TRBV7-2 and TRBJ2-1; TRBD2 matches 10 bases. Trimming took 4 bases from V and 6 from J; bases not matched to a gene: 6. The CDR3 runs 15 residues. Looked up from germline, CDR1 is SGHTA and CDR2 is FQGNSA. The CDR3 protein is CASSSAGGRPNEQFF. The CDR3 region has the DNA TGTGCCAGCAGCTCAGCGGGGGGGCGCCCCAATGAGCAGTTCTTC.

V and J are TRBV11-2 and TRBJ1-6, with unresolved D. Germline V gene sequence: CDR1 SGHAT, CDR2 FQNNGV. The CDR3 has 12 residues. V shed 5 bases and J shed 6 bases, with 5 bases lying between them. The CDR3 protein is CASSRANSPLHF. In nucleotides, the CDR3 is TGTGCCAGCAGCCGCGCTAATTCACCCCTCCACTTT.

V is TRBV19 and J is TRBJ2-1; TRBD1 matches 9 bases. The V and J ends lost 6 bases and 0 bases, in that order; junction bases with no gene match: 18. This CDR3 comprises 20 residues. Germline CDR1 is LNHDA and CDR2 is SQIVND (reference sequence). The CDR3 nucleotides read TGTGCCAGTAGCCCCTTAAGGACAGGGGCTTTTTTTAGCTCCTACAATGAGCAGTTCTTC. Translation gives CASSPLRTGAFFSSYNEQFF.

The V call is TRBV30, the J call TRBJ1-1; tentatively, D is TRBD1 (6 bases). The germline V gene encodes CDR1 GTSNPN and CDR2 SVGIG (reference sequence). This CDR3 contains 13 residues. V was trimmed by 3 bases and J by 1 base, leaving 9 bases between them. CDR3 loop: CAWSRGANTEAFF. CDR3 nucleotides: TGTGCCTGGAGCAGGGGCGCGAACACTGAAGCTTTCTTT.

The chain is built from TRBV13 and TRBJ2-2, with D unclear. Germline CDR1 PRHDT, CDR2 FYEKMQ (reference sequence). Trimming pared 2 bases from V and 9 bases from J, leaving 7 bases between. This CDR3 region has 12 residues. This CDR3 reads CASSLFRRELFF. In nucleotides, the CDR3 is TGTGCCAGCAGCTTATTCAGAAGGGAGCTGTTTTTT.